The sequence of this T cell receptor (beta chain) was determined in a study of CD8 T cells in Susac syndrome. Study results and caveats: A relatively small number of individuals underwent TCR sequencing and HLA analysis.

With regard to this clonotype: Its matching antigen is unknown.

Reverse transcription of roughly 0.45 to 1 ug RNA was carried out with random hexamers. Amplification of TCR beta CDR3 across 54 Vbeta and 13 Jbeta was performed with immunoSEQ multiplex PCR. Each CDR3 protein is one row after TCRdb ran MiXCR on the immunoSEQ multiplex PCR reads. The table records about 190,000 distinct CDR3 sequences, 93% of them present only once. The sequenced target, TCR beta, came from blood CD8+ and CD4+ T cells. FACS enriched CD8+ TEMRA cells, while bulk CD8+ and CD4+ were negatively isolated. The CDR3 totals 14 residues. Germline V CDR1 and CDR2: LGHNA, YNFKEQ. Trimming removed 0 bases at V and 4 bases at J, with 6 bases between.

The gene calls are TRBV4-2 and TRBJ2-2; no clear D. The sequence came from a human donor in good health. The source material was CD4+ T cells from PBMCs. The DNA of the CDR3 is TGTGCCAGCAGCCAAGAGCCCAGCACCGGGGAGCTGTTTTTT. Translation: CASSQEPSTGELFF.